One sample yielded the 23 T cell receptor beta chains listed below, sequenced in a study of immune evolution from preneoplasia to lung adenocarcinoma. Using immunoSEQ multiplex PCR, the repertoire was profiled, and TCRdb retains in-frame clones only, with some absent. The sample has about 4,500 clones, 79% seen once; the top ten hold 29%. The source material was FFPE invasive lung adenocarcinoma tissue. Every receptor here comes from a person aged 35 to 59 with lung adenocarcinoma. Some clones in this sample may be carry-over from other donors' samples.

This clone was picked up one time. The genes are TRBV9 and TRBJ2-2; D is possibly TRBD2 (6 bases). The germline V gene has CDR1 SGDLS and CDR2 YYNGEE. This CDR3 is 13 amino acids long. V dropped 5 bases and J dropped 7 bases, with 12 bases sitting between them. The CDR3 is CASRAGTDGELFF. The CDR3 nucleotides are TGTGCCAGCAGGGCAGGGACTGACGGGGAGCTGTTTTTT.

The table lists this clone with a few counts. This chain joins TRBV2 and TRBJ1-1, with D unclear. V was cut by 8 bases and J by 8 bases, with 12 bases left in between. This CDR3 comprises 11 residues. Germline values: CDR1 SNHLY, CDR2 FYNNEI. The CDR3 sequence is CASRGGSEAFF. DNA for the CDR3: TGTGCCAGCCGTGGTGGGTCGGAAGCTTTCTTT.

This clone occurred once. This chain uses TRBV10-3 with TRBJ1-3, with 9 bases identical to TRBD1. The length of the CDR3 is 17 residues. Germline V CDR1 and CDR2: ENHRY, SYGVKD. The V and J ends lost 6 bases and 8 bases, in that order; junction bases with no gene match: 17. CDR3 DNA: TGTGCCATCAGGGCGGGACAGGGAAATATTCGTACGGACACCATATATTTT. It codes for CAIRAGQGNIRTDTIYF.

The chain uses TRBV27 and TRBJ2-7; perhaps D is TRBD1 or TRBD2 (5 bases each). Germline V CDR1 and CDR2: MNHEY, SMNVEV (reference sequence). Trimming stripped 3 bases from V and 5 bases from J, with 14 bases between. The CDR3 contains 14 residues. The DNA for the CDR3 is TGTGCCAGCAGTTTTGGGACCACGAGCAACGAGCAGTACTTC. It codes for CASSFGTTSNEQYF.

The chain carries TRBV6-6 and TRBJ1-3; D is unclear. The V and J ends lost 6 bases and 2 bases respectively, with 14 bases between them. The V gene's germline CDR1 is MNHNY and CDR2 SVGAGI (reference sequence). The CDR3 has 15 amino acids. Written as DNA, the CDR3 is TGTGCCAGCAGACAAAGGGTTGGTACTGGAAACACCATATATTTT. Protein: CASRQRVGTGNTIYF.

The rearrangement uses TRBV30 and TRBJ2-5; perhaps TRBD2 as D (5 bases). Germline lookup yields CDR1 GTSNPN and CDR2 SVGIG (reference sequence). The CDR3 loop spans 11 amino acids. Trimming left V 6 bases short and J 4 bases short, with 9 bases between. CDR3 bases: TGTGCCTGTCCGGGGAGAGAGACCCAGTACTTC. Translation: CACPGRETQYF.

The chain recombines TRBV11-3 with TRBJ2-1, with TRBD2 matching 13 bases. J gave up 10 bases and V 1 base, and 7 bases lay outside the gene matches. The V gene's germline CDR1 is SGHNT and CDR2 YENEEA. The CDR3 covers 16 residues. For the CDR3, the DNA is TGTGCCAGCAGCTTAGTTTTGGGACTAGCGGGACAAGAGCAGTTCTTC. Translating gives CASSLVLGLAGQEQFF. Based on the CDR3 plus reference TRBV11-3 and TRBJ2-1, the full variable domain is EAGVVQSPRYKIIEKKQPVAFWCNPISGHNTLYWYLQNLGQGPELLIRYENEEAVDDSQLPKDRFSAERLKGVDSTLKIQPAELGDSAVYLCASSLVLGLAGQEQFFGPGTRLTVL.

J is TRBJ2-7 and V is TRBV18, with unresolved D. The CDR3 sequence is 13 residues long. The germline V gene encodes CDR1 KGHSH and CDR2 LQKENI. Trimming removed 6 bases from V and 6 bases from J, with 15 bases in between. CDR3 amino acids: CASSLRWPPEQYF. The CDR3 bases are TGTGCCAGCTCTCTCCGCTGGCCCCCCGAGCAGTACTTC. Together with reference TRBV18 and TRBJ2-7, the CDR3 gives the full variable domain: NAGVMQNPRHLVRRRGQEARLRCSPMKGHSHVYWYRQLPEEGLKFMVYLQKENIIDESGMPKERFSAEFPKEGPSILRIQQVVRGDSAAYFCASSLRWPPEQYFGPGTRLTVT.

The CDR3 DNA reads TGTGCCAGCTCACGGGGAGGGGCGTCCAACACTGAAGCTTTCTTT. Its protein is CASSRGGASNTEAFF. The chain employs TRBV18 and TRBJ1-1; D is possibly TRBD1 (5 bases). The CDR3 extends over 15 amino acids. CDR1 KGHSH and CDR2 LQKENI come from the germline V gene. V lost 4 bases, J lost 2 bases, and 14 bases lay in between.

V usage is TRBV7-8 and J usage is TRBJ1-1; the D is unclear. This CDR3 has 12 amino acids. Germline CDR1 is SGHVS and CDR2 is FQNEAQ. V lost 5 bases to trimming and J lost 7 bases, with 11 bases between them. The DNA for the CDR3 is TGTGCCAGCAGCCGGGTGGGTGTTGAAGCTTTCTTT. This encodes CASSRVGVEAFF.

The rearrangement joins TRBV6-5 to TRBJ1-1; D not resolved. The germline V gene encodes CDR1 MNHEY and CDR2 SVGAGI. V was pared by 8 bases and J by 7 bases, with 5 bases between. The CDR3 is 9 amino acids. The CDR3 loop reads CASGREAFF. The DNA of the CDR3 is TGTGCCAGCGGGCGTGAAGCTTTCTTT.

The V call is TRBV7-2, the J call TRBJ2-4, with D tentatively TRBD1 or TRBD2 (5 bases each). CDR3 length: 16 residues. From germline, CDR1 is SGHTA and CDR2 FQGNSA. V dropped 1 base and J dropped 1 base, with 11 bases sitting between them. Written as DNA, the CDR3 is TGTGCCAGCAGCTTAGGCCGGGGCTGGGCCAAAAACATTCAGTACTTC. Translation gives CASSLGRGWAKNIQYF.

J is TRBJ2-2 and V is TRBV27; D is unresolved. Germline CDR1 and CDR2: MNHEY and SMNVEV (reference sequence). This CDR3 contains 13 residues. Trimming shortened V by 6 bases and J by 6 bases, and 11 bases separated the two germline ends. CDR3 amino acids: CASRPSVAGELFF. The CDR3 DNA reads TGTGCCAGCAGACCATCAGTAGCCGGGGAGCTGTTTTTT.

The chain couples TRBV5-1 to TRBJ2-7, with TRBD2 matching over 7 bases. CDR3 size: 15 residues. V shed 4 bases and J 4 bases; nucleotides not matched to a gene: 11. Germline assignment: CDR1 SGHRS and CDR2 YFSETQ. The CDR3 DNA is TGCGCCAGCAGCCCCGGGGATAGCGGGCTATACGAGCAGTACTTC. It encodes CASSPGDSGLYEQYF.

CDR3 region: CASSLAGAGEKLFF. For the CDR3, the DNA is TGTGCCAGCAGCTTAGCGGGGGCTGGTGAAAAACTGTTTTTT. The chain is built from TRBV7-8 and TRBJ1-4, with D perhaps TRBD1 (6 bases). The ends were cut back, 0 bases at V and 7 bases at J, with 9 bases in the middle. This CDR3 contains 14 residues. Germline V lookup: CDR1 SGHVS, CDR2 FQNEAQ.

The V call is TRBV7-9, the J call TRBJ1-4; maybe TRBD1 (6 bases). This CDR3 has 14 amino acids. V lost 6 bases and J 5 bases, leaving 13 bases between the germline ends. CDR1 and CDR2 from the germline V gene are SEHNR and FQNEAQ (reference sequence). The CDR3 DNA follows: TGTGCCAGCAGTCTCGACAGGATCAATGAAAAACTGTTTTTT. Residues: CASSLDRINEKLFF.

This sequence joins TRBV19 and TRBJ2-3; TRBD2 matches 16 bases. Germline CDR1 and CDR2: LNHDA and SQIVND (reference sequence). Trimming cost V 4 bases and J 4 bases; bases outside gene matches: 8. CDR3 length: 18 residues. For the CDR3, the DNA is TGTGCCAGTAGTACCATCCGGGGACTAGCGGGAGGGCCAGATACGCAGTATTTT. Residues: CASSTIRGLAGGPDTQYF.

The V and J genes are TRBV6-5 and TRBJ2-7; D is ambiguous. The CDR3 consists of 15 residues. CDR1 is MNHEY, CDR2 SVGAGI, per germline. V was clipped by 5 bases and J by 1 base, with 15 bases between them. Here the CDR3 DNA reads TGTGCCAGCAGTACAGAATTCCGTTCTTCCTACGAGCAGTACTTC. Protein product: CASSTEFRSSYEQYF.

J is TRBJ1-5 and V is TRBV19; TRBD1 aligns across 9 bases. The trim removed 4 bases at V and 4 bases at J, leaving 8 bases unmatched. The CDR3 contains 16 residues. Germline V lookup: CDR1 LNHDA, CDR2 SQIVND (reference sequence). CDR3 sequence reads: CASSTHPGQGNQPQHF. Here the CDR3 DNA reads TGTGCCAGTAGTACCCACCCGGGACAGGGTAATCAGCCCCAGCATTTT.

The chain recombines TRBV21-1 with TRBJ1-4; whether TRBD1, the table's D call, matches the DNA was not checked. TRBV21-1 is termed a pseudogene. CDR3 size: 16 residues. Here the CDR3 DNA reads TGTGCCAGCACAGGACAGGCGGTTGGAACTAATGAAAAACTGTTTTTT. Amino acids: CASTGQAVGTNEKLFF.

The DNA for the CDR3 is TGTGCCAGCTCACGGGCGCAGGGGGCGGACGAGCAGTACTTC. Translating it yields CASSRAQGADEQYF. The chain uses TRBV18 and TRBJ2-7; 8 nucleotides line up with TRBD1. J lost 5 bases, V lost 4 bases, and 7 bases had no gene match. CDR3 length equals 14 residues. Germline assignment: CDR1 KGHSH and CDR2 LQKENI.

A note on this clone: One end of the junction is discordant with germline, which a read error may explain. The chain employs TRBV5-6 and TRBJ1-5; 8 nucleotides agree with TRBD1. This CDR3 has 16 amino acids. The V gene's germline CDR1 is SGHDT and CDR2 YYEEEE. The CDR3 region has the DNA TGTGCCAGTAGCTTTCGAGGGACAGGTGGGAATCAGCCCCAGCATTTT. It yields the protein CASSFRGTGGNQPQHF.

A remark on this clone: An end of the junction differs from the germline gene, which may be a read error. The CDR3 here is CASSLRASGANVLNF. The DNA of the CDR3 is TGTGCCAGCAGCTTGCGGGCTTCTGGGGCCAACGTCCTGAATTTC. This chain links TRBV5-4 with TRBJ2-6; maybe TRBD1 (5 bases). This CDR3 is built from 15 residues. CDR1 and CDR2 (germline): SGHNT, YYREEE (reference sequence).